A selection of T cell receptor beta chains follows, all from one sample in a study of T cells in Graves' hyperthyroidism and ophthalmopathy. One entry per CDR3 protein, called by TCRdb with MiXCR from the multiplex PCR reads. The sample has hundreds of thousands of distinct CDR3 sequences; 15% to 20% are singletons. Sequencing was carried out using blood. The receptors come from a man aged 35-49 years with Graves' ophthalmopathy. Each CDR3 is given with its conserved first and last residue.

>TRBJ2-3|TRBV12-3/TRBV12-4
CASSPTFSGGGTDTQYF
>TRBJ2-1|TRBV20-1
CSLPPLQAGVGNEQFF
>TRBJ1-2|TRBV3-1
CASSHWDGRRGYTF
>TRBJ1-4|TRBV10-3
CAISEGANNEKLFF
>TRBJ2-1|TRBV19
CASSIGDRGPHNEQFF
>TRBJ2-7|TRBV6-2/TRBV6-3
CASQTGTVTYEQYF
>TRBJ2-5|TRBV7-9
CASRSDRGGWQETQYF
>TRBJ2-5|TRBV11-2
CASSLQTGVEETQYF
>TRBJ2-3|TRBV20-1
CSARDPGNPTDTQYF
>TRBJ2-5|TRBV5-1
CASSLARTPTYQETQYF
>TRBJ1-2|TRBV12-3/TRBV12-4
CASSMYGYTF
>TRBJ2-1|TRBV24-1
CATSVGAYNEQFF
>TRBJ2-2|TRBV6-1
CASNKGTSAGELFF
>TRBJ2-3|TRBV27
CASSLYPGGGADTQYF
>TRBJ2-2|TRBV12-3/TRBV12-4
CASLGWELFF
>TRBJ2-1|TRBV2
CASSPIPGQGTVDNEQFF
>TRBJ2-3|TRBV7-3
CASSLQGTATDTQYF
>TRBJ2-3|TRBV14
CASSQVGGLTDTQYF
>TRBJ1-3|TRBV4-1
CASSQDWNVGDTIYF
>TRBJ1-1|TRBV6-1
CASRLPTNTEAFF
>TRBJ2-1|TRBV28
CASSPREVAGGEFF
>TRBJ2-1|TRBV28
CASSGTPLYNEQFF
>TRBJ1-6|TRBV27
CASRSRASYNSPLHF
>TRBJ2-2|TRBV2
CASSEAGGELFF
>TRBJ2-3|TRBV27
CASSVIHRDRGRYTQYF
>TRBJ2-3|TRBV3-1
CASSQDSSGTDTQYF
>TRBJ2-7|TRBV28
CASSLAGISYEQYF
>TRBJ1-1|TRBV11-3
CASSQSGGNAEAFF
>TRBJ1-5|TRBV3-1
CASSQSRGAGQPQHF
>TRBJ2-5|TRBV6-5
CASSYSGRDYRYQETQYF
>TRBJ2-3|TRBV15
CATSRRNTGGAGDTQYF
>TRBJ2-7|TRBV29-1
CSVEATDRGYEQYF
>TRBJ1-5|TRBV9
CASSVDWGQPQHF
>TRBJ1-4|TRBV11-2
CASRGGTGREKLFF
>TRBJ1-3|TRBV6-1
CASSPLAVSSGNTIYF
>TRBJ2-7|TRBV5-1
CASSWTSGGTYEQYF
>TRBJ1-2|TRBV27
CASSLSGGPRSYTF